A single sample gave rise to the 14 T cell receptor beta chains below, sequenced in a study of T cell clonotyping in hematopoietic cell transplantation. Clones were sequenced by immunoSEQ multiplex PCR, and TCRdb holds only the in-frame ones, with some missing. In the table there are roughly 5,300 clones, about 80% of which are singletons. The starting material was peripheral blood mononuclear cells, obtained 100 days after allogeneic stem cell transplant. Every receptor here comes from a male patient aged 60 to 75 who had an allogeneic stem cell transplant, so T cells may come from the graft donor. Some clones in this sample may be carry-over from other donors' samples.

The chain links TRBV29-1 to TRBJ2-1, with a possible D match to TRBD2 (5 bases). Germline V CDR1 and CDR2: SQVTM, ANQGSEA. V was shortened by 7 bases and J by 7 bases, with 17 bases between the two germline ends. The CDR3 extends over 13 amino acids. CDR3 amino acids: CSARRTTGNEQFF. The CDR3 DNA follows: TGCAGCGCGCGAAGGACGACGGGGAATGAGCAGTTCTTC.

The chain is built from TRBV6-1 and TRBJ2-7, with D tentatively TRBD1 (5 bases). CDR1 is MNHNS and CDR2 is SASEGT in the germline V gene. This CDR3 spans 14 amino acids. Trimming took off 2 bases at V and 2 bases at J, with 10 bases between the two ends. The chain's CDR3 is CASSEQGQTYEQYF. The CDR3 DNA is TGTGCCAGCAGTGAACAGGGCCAAACCTACGAGCAGTACTTC.

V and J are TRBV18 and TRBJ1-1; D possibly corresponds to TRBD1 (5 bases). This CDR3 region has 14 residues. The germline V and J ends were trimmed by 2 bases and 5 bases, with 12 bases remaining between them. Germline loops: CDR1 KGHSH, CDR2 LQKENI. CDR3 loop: CASSPTGKGTEAFF. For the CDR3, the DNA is TGTGCCAGCTCACCAACAGGCAAAGGGACTGAAGCTTTCTTT.

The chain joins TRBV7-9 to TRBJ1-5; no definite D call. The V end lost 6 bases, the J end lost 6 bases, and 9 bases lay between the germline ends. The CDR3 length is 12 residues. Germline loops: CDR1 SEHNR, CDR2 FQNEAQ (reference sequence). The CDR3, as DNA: TGTGCCAGCAGTTCGGATCGTCAGCCCCAGCATTTT. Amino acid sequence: CASSSDRQPQHF.

The chain's CDR3 is CASSAGTESYGYTF. The DNA for the CDR3 is TGTGCCAGCAGCGCCGGGACGGAGAGCTATGGCTACACCTTC. The chain has TRBV7-8 and TRBJ1-2; tentative D call: TRBD1 (5 bases). Germline assignment: CDR1 SGHVS and CDR2 FQNEAQ. This CDR3 contains 14 residues. Trimming took off 5 bases at V and 4 bases at J, with 14 bases between the two ends.

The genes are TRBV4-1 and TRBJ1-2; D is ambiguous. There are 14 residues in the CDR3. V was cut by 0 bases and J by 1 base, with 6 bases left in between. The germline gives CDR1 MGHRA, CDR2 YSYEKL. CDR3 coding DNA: TGCGCCAGCAGCCAAGAAGGCCTTAACTATGGCTACACCTTC. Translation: CASSQEGLNYGYTF.

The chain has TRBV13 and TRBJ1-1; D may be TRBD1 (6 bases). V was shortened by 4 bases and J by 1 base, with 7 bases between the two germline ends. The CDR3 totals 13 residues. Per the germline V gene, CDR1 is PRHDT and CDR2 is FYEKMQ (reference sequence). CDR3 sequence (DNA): TGTGCCAGCAGCTGGGGACAGAACACTGAAGCTTTCTTT. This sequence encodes CASSWGQNTEAFF.

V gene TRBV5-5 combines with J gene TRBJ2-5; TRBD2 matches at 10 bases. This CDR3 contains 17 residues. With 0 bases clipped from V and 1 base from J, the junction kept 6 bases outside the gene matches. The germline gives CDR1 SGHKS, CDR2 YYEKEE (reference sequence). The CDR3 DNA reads TGTGCCAGCAGCTTGGAAGCGGGAGGGCCAGGCCAAGAGACCCAGTACTTC. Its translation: CASSLEAGGPGQETQYF.

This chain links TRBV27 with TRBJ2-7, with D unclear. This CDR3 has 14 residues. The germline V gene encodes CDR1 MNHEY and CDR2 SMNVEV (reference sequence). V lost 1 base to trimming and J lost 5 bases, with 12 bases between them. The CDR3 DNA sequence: TGTGCCAGCAGTTTATACCCGGTCCCCCACGAGCAGTACTTC. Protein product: CASSLYPVPHEQYF.

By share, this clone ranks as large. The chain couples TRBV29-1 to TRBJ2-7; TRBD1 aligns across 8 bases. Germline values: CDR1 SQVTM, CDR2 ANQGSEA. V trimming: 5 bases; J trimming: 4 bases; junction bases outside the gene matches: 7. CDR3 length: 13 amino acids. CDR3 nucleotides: TGCAGCGTTCTGACAGGGGCTTCGTACGAGCAGTACTTC. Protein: CSVLTGASYEQYF.

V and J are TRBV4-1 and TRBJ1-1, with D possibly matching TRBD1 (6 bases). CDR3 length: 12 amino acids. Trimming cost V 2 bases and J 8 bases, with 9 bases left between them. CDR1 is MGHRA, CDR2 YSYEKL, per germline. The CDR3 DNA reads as TGCGCCAGCAGCCAAAACGACAGGGAAGCTTTCTTT. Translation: CASSQNDREAFF.

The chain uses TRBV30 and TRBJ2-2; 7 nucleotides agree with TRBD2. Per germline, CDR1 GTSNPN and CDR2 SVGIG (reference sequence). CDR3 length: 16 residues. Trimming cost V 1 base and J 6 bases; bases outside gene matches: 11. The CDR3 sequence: CAWSAVLGRAPGELFF. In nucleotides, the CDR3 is TGTGCCTGGAGTGCCGTCTTGGGGAGGGCCCCCGGGGAGCTGTTTTTT.

In nucleotides, the CDR3 is TGCGCCAGTCGACCCTACAGGGCCAACTATGGCTACACCTTC. Translated, it gives CASRPYRANYGYTF. The chain joins TRBV5-1 to TRBJ1-2; a possible D gene is TRBD1 (6 bases). CDR1 and CDR2 from the germline V gene are SGHRS and YFSETQ. V was trimmed by 8 bases and J by 2 bases, leaving 16 bases between them. The CDR3 loop spans 14 amino acids.

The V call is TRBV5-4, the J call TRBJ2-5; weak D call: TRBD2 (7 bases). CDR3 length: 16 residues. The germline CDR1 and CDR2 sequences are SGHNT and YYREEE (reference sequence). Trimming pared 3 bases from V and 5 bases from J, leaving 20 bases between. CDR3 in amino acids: CASSWDTQGGTETQYF. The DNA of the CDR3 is TGTGCCAGCAGCTGGGACACTCAGGGAGGGACGGAGACCCAGTACTTC.